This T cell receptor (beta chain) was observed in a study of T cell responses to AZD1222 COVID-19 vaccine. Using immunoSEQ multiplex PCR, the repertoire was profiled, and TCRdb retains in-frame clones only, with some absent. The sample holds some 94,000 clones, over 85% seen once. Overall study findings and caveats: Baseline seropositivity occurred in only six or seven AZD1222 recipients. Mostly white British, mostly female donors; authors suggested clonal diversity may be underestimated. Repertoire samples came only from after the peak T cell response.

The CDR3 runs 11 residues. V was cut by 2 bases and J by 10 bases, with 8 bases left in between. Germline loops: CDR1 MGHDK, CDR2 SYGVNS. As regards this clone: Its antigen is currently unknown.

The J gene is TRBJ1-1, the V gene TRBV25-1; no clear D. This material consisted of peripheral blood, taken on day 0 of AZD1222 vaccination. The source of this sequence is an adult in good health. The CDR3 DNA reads TGTGCCAGCAGTGAACCCCCACGAGCTTTCTTT. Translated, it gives CASSEPPRAFF. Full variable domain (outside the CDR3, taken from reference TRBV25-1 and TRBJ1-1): EADIYQTPRYLVIGTGKKITLECSQTMGHDKMYWYQQDPGMELHLIHYSYGVNSTEKGDLSSESTVSRIRTEHFPLTLESARPSHTSQYLCASSEPPRAFFGQGTRLTVV.